Listed here is a single T cell receptor (beta chain). In the study's own analysis: Counts of nucleated cells, estimated from reference gene primer amplification, were obtained. Sequencing used immunoSEQ multiplex PCR; TCRdb keeps in-frame clones, though not all of them. V and J calls and clone size are copied from that table; D and trimming were computed from the DNA. The table lists fewer than 80,000 clones, roughly four fifths of them singletons. This sample was taken from a study of blood T cell repertoires in COVID-19. Across the study: The samples span acute and convalescent COVID-19 from the United States, Italy and Spain. PBMCs, B-cell-depleted T cells, or T cells were the source of the cDNA or gDNA that made up the material.

The germline V gene encodes CDR1 MNHEY and CDR2 SVGAGI. Trimming cost V 5 bases and J 1 base, with 11 bases left between them. The length of the CDR3 is 14 residues. The J gene is TRBJ1-1, the V gene TRBV6-5; D call uncertain. Sequencing was carried out using peripheral blood. The source is a man in his forties or fifties with COVID-19, enrolled during active disease. In DNA form, the CDR3 reads TGTGCCAGCAGTCGGATACGGGGGAACACTGAAGCTTTCTTT. Translation: CASSRIRGNTEAFF.